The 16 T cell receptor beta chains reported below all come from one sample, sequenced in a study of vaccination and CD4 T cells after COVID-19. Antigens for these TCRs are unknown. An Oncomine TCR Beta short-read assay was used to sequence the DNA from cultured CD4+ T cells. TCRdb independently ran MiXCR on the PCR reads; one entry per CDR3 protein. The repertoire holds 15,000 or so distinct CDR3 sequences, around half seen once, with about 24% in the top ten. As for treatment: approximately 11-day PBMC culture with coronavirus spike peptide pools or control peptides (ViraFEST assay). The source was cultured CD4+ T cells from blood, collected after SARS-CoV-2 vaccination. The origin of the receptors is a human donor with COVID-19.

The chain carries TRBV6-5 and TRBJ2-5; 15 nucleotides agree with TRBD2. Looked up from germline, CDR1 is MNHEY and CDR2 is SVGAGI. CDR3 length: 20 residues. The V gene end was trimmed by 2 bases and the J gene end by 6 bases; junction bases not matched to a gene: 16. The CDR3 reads CASSYKGLAGGGLVGKTQYF. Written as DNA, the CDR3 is TGTGCCAGCAGTTACAAGGGACTAGCGGGGGGAGGATTGGTAGGTAAGACCCAGTACTTC.

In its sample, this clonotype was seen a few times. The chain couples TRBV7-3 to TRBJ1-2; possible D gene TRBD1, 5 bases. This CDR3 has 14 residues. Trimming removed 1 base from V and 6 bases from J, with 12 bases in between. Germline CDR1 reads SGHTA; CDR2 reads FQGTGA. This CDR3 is CASSLMGRGDGYTF. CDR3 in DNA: TGTGCCAGCAGCTTAATGGGCCGAGGGGATGGCTACACCTTC.

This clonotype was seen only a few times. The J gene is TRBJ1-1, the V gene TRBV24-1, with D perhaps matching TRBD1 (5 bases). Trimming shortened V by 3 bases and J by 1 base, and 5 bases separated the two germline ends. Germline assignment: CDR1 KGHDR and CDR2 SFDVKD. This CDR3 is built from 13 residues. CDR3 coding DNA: TGTGCCACCAGTGATCAGGGGAACACTGAAGCTTTCTTT. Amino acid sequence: CATSDQGNTEAFF.

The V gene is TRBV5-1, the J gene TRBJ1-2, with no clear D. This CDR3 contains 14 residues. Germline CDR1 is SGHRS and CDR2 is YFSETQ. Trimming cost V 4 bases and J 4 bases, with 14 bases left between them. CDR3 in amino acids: CASSPLTVLYGYTF. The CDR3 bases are TGCGCCAGCAGCCCTTTGACGGTCCTCTATGGCTACACCTTC.

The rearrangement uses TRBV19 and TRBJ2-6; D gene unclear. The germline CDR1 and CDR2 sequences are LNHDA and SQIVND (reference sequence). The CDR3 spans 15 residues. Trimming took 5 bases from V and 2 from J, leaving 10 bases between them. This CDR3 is CASSPLSPGANVLTF. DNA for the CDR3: TGTGCCAGTAGTCCGCTGAGTCCTGGGGCCAACGTCCTGACTTTC. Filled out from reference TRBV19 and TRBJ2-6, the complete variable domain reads DGGITQSPKYLFRKEGQNVTLSCEQNLNHDAMYWYRQDPGQGLRLIYYSQIVNDFQKGDIAEGYSVSREKKESFPLTVTSAQKNPTAFYLCASSPLSPGANVLTFGAGSRLTVL.

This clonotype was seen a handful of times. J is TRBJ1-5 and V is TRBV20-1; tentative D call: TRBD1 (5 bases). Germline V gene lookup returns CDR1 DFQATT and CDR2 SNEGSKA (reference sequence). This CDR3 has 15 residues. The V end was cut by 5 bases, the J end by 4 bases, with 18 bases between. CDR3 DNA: TGCAGTGCTCCTGGGGCCTTTGGGAGGAATCAGCCCCAGCATTTT. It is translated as CSAPGAFGRNQPQHF.

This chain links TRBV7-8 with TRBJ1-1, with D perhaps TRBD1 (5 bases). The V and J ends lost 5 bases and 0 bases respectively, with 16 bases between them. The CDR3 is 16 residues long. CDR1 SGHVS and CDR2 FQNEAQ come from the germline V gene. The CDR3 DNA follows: TGTGCCAGCAGCCAGGAAGGCAGGGCCATGAACACTGAAGCTTTCTTT. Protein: CASSQEGRAMNTEAFF.

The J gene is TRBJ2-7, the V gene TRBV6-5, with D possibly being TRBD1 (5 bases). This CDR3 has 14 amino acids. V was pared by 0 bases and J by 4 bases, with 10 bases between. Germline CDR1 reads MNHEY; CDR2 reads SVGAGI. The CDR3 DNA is TGTGCCAGCAGTTACTCTAGGGGATCGTACGAGCAGTACTTC. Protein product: CASSYSRGSYEQYF.

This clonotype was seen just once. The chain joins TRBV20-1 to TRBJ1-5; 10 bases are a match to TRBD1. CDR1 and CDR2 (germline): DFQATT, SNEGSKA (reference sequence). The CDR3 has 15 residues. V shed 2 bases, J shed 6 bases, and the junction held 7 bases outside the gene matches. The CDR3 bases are TGCAGTGCTAGAAAGCGACAGGGGGCAATTCAGCCCCAGCATTTT. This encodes CSARKRQGAIQPQHF.

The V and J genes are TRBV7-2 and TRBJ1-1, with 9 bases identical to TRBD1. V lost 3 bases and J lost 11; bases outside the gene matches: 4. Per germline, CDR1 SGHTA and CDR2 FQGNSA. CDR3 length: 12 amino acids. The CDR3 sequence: CASSFDRGYAFF. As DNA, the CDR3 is TGTGCCAGCAGCTTTGACAGGGGGTATGCTTTCTTT.

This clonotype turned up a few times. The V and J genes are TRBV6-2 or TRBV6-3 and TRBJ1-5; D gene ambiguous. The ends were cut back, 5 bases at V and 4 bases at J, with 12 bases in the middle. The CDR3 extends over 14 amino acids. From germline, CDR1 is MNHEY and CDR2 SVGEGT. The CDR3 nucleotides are TGTGCCAGCAGTCGACACTATGAGAATCAGCCCCAGCATTTT. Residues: CASSRHYENQPQHF.

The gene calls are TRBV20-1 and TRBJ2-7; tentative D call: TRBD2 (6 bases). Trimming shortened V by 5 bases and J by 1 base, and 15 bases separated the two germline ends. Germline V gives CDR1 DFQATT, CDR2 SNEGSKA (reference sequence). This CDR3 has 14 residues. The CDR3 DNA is TGCAGTGCTGGGGTGGGGGGACGGTCCTACGAGCAGTACTTC. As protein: CSAGVGGRSYEQYF.

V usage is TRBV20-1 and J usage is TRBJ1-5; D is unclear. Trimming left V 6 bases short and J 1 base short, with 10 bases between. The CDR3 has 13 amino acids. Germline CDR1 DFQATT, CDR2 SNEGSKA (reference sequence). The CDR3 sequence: CSAISRSNQPQHF. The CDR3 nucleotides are TGCAGTGCGATATCCCGGAGCAATCAGCCCCAGCATTTT.

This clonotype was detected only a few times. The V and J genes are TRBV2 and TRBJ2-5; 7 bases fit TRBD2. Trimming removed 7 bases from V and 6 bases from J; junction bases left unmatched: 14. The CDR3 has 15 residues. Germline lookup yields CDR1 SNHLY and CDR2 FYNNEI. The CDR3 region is CASIAQRGSGQTQYF. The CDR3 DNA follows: TGTGCCAGCATCGCACAGCGGGGCTCCGGACAGACCCAGTACTTC. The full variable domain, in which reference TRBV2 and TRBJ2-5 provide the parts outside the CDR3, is EPEVTQTPSHQVTQMGQEVILRCVPISNHLYFYWYRQILGQKVEFLVSFYNNEISEKSEIFDDQFSVERPDGSNFTLKIRSTKLEDSAMYFCASIAQRGSGQTQYFGPGTRLLVL.

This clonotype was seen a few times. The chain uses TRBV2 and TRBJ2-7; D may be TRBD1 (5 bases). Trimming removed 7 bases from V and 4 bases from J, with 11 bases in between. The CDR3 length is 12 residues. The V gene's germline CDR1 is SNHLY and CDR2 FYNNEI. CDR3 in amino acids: CASTPDTYEQYF. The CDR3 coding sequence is TGTGCCAGCACCCCGGACACATACGAGCAGTACTTC.

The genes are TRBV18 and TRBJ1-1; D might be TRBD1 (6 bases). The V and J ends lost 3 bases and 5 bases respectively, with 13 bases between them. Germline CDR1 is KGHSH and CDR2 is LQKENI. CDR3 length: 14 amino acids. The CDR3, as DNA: TGTGCCAGCTCACCGACAGGCCTGAGGACTGAAGCTTTCTTT. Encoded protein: CASSPTGLRTEAFF.